Detailed here is one T cell receptor beta chain. The antigen is not known. V was trimmed by 1 base and J by 3 bases, leaving 13 bases between them. The CDR3 extends over 15 amino acids. Germline V gives CDR1 LNHDA, CDR2 SQIVND (reference sequence). The data stem from a study of shared clonotypes between healthy human individuals. Study findings and constraints: About 4.5% of naive CD4 clonotypes were common to several donors. Naive subsets generally exceeded memory subsets in estimated richness.

The assay was carried out at the deep level. Splitting of each subset's genomic DNA was done evenly across several immunoSEQ plates. Profiling relied on immunoSEQ multiplex PCR, and the TCRdb table lists in-frame clones only, not all of them. This table has 2 million or so clones, roughly 95% appearing once. Terminally differentiated effector memory CD45RA+ cells were left out of the naive CD8 fraction, which was CD45RO-negative and positively selected for CCR7. This clonotype was obtained from a young man in good health. The chain has TRBV19 and TRBJ2-7; D is possibly TRBD2 (6 bases). The sequenced material came from naive CD8+ T cells sorted from blood. The CDR3 coding sequence is TGTGCCAGTAGTATAGCGCCCGGAGCGGGCTACGAGCAGTACTTC. Translated: CASSIAPGAGYEQYF.